What follows describes a single T cell receptor (beta chain). TCRdb independently ran MiXCR on the RT-PCR reads; one entry per CDR3 protein. Of hundreds of thousands of distinct CDR3 sequences listed, 12% to 15% are singletons. These data come from a study of response to subunit inactivated influenza vaccine. Germline loops: CDR1 MDHEN, CDR2 SYDVKM. V lost 5 bases and J lost 2, with 16 bases in between. The CDR3 length is 16 residues. The gene calls are TRBV28 and TRBJ2-4, with D tentatively TRBD1 or TRBD2 (5 bases each). The input for sequencing was PBMCs from blood, taken roughly 15 days before vaccination. This TCR derives from a man in his fifties who received an inactivated influenza vaccine. The CDR3 DNA reads as TGTGCCAGCAGTCCCCGGGACCGAAGCCCCAAAAACATTCAGTACTTC. Protein: CASSPRDRSPKNIQYF.